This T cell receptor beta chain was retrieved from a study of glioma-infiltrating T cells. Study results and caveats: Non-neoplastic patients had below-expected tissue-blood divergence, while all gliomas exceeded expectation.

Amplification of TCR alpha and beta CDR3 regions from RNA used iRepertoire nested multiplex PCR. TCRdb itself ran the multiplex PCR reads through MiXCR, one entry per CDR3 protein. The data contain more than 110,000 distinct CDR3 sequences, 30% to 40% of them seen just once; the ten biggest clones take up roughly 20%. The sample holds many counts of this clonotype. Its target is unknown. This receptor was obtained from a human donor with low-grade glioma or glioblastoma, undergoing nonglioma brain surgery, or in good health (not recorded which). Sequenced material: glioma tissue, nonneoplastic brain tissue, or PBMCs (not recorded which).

CDR3 bases: TGTGCCAGCAGCCAAGGGGCTAGCGGGAACGATGAGCAGTTCTTC. Translation gives CASSQGASGNDEQFF. This chain links TRBV4-2 with TRBJ2-1; TRBD2 aligns across 9 bases. This CDR3 comprises 15 residues. In germline, CDR1 is LGHNA, CDR2 YNFKEQ. J was trimmed by 8 bases and V by 1 base; bases with no gene match: 6.